This T cell receptor beta chain was captured by sequencing in a study of blood T cells in healthy people across ages. A few counts support this clonotype. Its antigen is still unknown. A second PCR of about 7 to 12 cycles used a sample-barcoded 5' primer and a J-beta primer mix. TCRdb analysed the 5' RACE reads with MiXCR anew, one entry per CDR3 protein. In the table there are more than 650,000 distinct CDR3 sequences, approximately 55% of which are singletons. Donors ranged from roughly 6 to 90 years old and were healthy Caucasians in Russia. Each sample gave at least 6 million isolated PBMCs. General study points: Roughly linear age-related decline in beta diversity appeared, significant by age about 37.

Sequences were obtained from blood. This receptor was taken from a man aged 80 or over in good health.

CDR3 residues: CASSWNGYEQYF. The CDR3 bases are TGTGCCAGCAGTTGGAACGGCTACGAGCAGTACTTC. The rearrangement joins TRBV7-2 to TRBJ2-7; the D is unclear. The V and J ends lost 6 bases and 3 bases respectively, with 9 bases between them. The length of the CDR3 is 12 residues. Germline V CDR1 and CDR2: SGHTA, FQGNSA.